These 22 T cell receptor beta chains came from one sample sequenced in a study of cytomegalovirus exposure and HLA in healthy donors. Vbeta (60) and Jbeta (13) primers were used in the PCR. The assay was immunoSEQ multiplex PCR, and TCRdb's table has in-frame clones only and misses some. The sample consists of about 140,000 clones, around 82% of them appearing once. Input material: PBMCs. The receptors shown here come from a middle-aged man in good health and CMV-seronegative.

The chain has TRBV28 and TRBJ1-1; 7 nucleotides align to TRBD1. The CDR3 contains 14 residues. The V and J ends lost 10 bases and 2 bases, in that order; junction bases with no gene match: 10. The V gene's germline CDR1 is MDHEN and CDR2 SYDVKM. Here the CDR3 reads CATVPGQVNTEAFF. The CDR3 bases are TGTGCCACCGTTCCAGGACAGGTCAACACTGAAGCTTTCTTT.

The genes are TRBV6-1 and TRBJ2-3; 12 bases are shared with TRBD2. The CDR3 sequence is 16 residues long. Trimming took 2 bases from V and 5 from J; bases not matched to a gene: 5. Germline V gives CDR1 MNHNS, CDR2 SASEGT. The DNA for the CDR3 is TGTGCCAGCAGTGAAAGACTAGCGGGAGTGCAAGATACGCAGTATTTT. This encodes CASSERLAGVQDTQYF.

This chain joins TRBV6-6 and TRBJ1-1; TRBD1 is a possible D gene (5 bases). Germline V CDR1 and CDR2: MNHNY, SVGAGI (reference sequence). V was pared by 0 bases and J by 5 bases, with 13 bases between. The CDR3 totals 15 residues. The CDR3 region has the DNA TGTGCCAGCAGTTACTCGAAACAGGTCGGGACTGAAGCTTTCTTT. This encodes CASSYSKQVGTEAFF.

The chain employs TRBV25-1 and TRBJ2-1, with D uncertain. Germline values: CDR1 MGHDK, CDR2 SYGVNS. V dropped 2 bases and J dropped 1 base, with 9 bases sitting between them. This CDR3 has 15 residues. The CDR3 is CASSEGPRSYNEQFF. In DNA form, the CDR3 reads TGTGCCAGCAGTGAAGGCCCGCGGTCCTACAATGAGCAGTTCTTC. The whole variable domain, filled in from reference TRBV25-1 and TRBJ2-1, reads EADIYQTPRYLVIGTGKKITLECSQTMGHDKMYWYQQDPGMELHLIHYSYGVNSTEKGDLSSESTVSRIRTEHFPLTLESARPSHTSQYLCASSEGPRSYNEQFFGPGTRLTVL.

The chain is built from TRBV28 and TRBJ2-2; D gene ambiguous. Trimming left V 7 bases short and J 2 bases short, with 5 bases between. The CDR3 sequence is 12 residues long. Germline CDR1 reads MDHEN; CDR2 reads SYDVKM. The CDR3, as DNA: TGTGCCAGCAATAAAAACACCGGGGAGCTGTTTTTT. It is translated as CASNKNTGELFF.

This rearrangement joins TRBV15 to TRBJ1-5; a weak D match, TRBD1 (5 bases). Per germline, CDR1 LNHNV and CDR2 YYDKDF (reference sequence). CDR3 length equals 13 residues. V was shortened by 6 bases and J by 7 bases, with 13 bases between the two germline ends. The DNA of the CDR3 is TGTGCCACCAGTTCCCAGGGTCACCAGCCCCAGCATTTT. Amino acids: CATSSQGHQPQHF.

The rearrangement uses TRBV6-1 and TRBJ1-6, with 9 bases lining up with TRBD1. CDR1 MNHNS and CDR2 SASEGT come from the germline V gene. Trimming cost V 7 bases and J 9 bases; bases outside gene matches: 7. This CDR3 has 14 residues. The CDR3 nucleotides are TGTGCCAGCATGAGGACAGGGGAGGGTTCACCCCTCCACTTT. It encodes CASMRTGEGSPLHF.

V and J are TRBV5-1 and TRBJ2-1; 11 nucleotides match TRBD2. After removal of 0 bases from V and 9 bases from J, the junction contained 8 bases not matched to a gene. Germline lookup yields CDR1 SGHRS and CDR2 YFSETQ. CDR3 length: 16 amino acids. The CDR3 coding sequence is TGCGCCAGCAGCTTGGATATTAGCGGGGGGGCCTCTGAGCAGTTCTTC. As protein: CASSLDISGGASEQFF.

The chain uses TRBV27 and TRBJ2-7; D ambiguous. This CDR3 contains 15 residues. The V end lost 5 bases, the J end lost 0 bases, and 14 bases lay between the germline ends. Germline V gene sequence: CDR1 MNHEY, CDR2 SMNVEV (reference sequence). This CDR3 is CASSPGFLLSYEQYF. In DNA, the CDR3 is TGTGCCAGCAGTCCCGGGTTCTTACTCTCCTACGAGCAGTACTTC.

The rearrangement uses TRBV5-4 and TRBJ2-1, with 7 bases that match TRBD1. J gave up 8 bases and V 4 bases, and 15 bases lay outside the gene matches. Germline V lookup: CDR1 SGHNT, CDR2 YYREEE (reference sequence). The CDR3 extends over 16 amino acids. CDR3 in amino acids: CASSPPPGQRQDEQFF. The CDR3 DNA reads TGTGCCAGCAGCCCCCCCCCGGGACAGCGGCAGGATGAGCAGTTCTTC.

This clone was seen a single time. Different DNA sequences within this sample yield the same CDR3. This chain joins TRBV7-9 and TRBJ1-1; 7 positions agree with TRBD1. This CDR3 spans 14 amino acids. Looked up from germline, CDR1 is SEHNR and CDR2 is FQNEAQ (reference sequence). The junction had 1 base not matched to a gene; V was cut back by 3 bases and J by 0 bases. CDR3 sequence: CASSLGQMNTEAFF. The CDR3 coding sequence is TGTGCCAGCAGCTTGGGACAGATGAACACTGAAGCTTTCTTT. Variable domain in full (rest from reference TRBV7-9 and TRBJ1-1): DTGVSQNPRHKITKRGQNVTFRCDPISEHNRLYWYRQTLGQGPEFLTYFQNEAQLEKSRLLSDRFSAERPKGSFSTLEIQRTEQGDSAMYLCASSLGQMNTEAFFGQGTRLTVV.

The rearrangement joins TRBV7-3 to TRBJ1-1; maybe TRBD1 (6 bases). Germline-derived CDR1 and CDR2 are SGHTA and FQGTGA. V lost 5 bases and J 7 bases, leaving 20 bases between the germline ends. The CDR3 is made up of 15 amino acids. The CDR3 protein is CASSPQGTLRSEAFF. CDR3 in DNA: TGTGCCAGCAGCCCGCAGGGGACCCTGAGAAGTGAAGCTTTCTTT.

V gene TRBV5-1 combines with J gene TRBJ2-3, with D perhaps TRBD1 (6 bases). V lost 4 bases and J lost 1, with 13 bases in between. The CDR3 has 15 residues. Germline-derived CDR1 and CDR2 are SGHRS and YFSETQ. CDR3 sequence (DNA): TGCGCCAGCAGCCCTGGCAGGGGCGGCACAGATACGCAGTATTTT. Amino acids: CASSPGRGGTDTQYF. Supplemented by reference TRBV5-1 and TRBJ2-3, the full variable domain reads KAGVTQTPRYLIKTRGQQVTLSCSPISGHRSVSWYQQTPGQGLQFLFEYFSETQRNKGNFPGRFSGRQFSNSRSEMNVSTLELGDSALYLCASSPGRGGTDTQYFGPGTRLTVL.

The chain is built from TRBV27 and TRBJ1-1, with D perhaps TRBD1 (6 bases). The CDR3 totals 14 residues. Trimming removed 6 bases from V and 1 base from J, with 12 bases in between. From germline, CDR1 is MNHEY and CDR2 SMNVEV (reference sequence). CDR3 sequence (DNA): TGTGCCAGCAGATCGGGACACCAGAACACTGAAGCTTTCTTT. Translation: CASRSGHQNTEAFF.

V is TRBV5-1 and J is TRBJ2-6; no firm D call. This CDR3 comprises 15 residues. Trimming took 4 bases from V and 1 from J, leaving 9 bases between them. The germline gives CDR1 SGHRS, CDR2 YFSETQ. The CDR3 DNA reads as TGCGCCAGCAGCCCCGGTATGTCTGGGGCCAACGTCCTGACTTTC. Translating it yields CASSPGMSGANVLTF.

This clone was seen only once. CDR3 loop: CASSIPWSFDRMNTGELFF. The CDR3 region has the DNA TGTGCCAGTAGTATACCGTGGTCTTTCGACAGAATGAACACCGGGGAGCTGTTTTTT. V and J are TRBV19 and TRBJ2-2, with a weak D call TRBD1 (5 bases). This CDR3 has 19 residues. The V and J ends lost 2 bases and 1 base respectively, with 20 bases between them. The germline gives CDR1 LNHDA, CDR2 SQIVND (reference sequence). Combining the CDR3 with reference TRBV19 and TRBJ2-2 gives the whole variable domain DGGITQSPKYLFRKEGQNVTLSCEQNLNHDAMYWYRQDPGQGLRLIYYSQIVNDFQKGDIAEGYSVSREKKESFPLTVTSAQKNPTAFYLCASSIPWSFDRMNTGELFFGEGSRLTVL.

This chain joins TRBV18 and TRBJ1-5, with D unclear. From germline, CDR1 is KGHSH and CDR2 LQKENI. V was trimmed by 1 base and J by 0 bases, leaving 16 bases between them. The CDR3 is 18 residues long. The CDR3 DNA follows: TGTGCCAGCTCACCACTACCGACAAGCCAGTATAGCAATCAGCCCCAGCATTTT. This encodes CASSPLPTSQYSNQPQHF.

This chain joins TRBV25-1 and TRBJ2-3; 12 positions agree with TRBD1. The V gene's germline CDR1 is MGHDK and CDR2 SYGVNS. Germline trimming cut 2 bases from V and 7 bases from J; bases unmatched to any gene: 4. This CDR3 contains 15 residues. The chain's CDR3 is CASSEPGQGANTQYF. CDR3 DNA: TGTGCCAGCAGTGAACCGGGACAGGGGGCAAATACGCAGTATTTT.

The chain has TRBV6-1 and TRBJ1-4; 8 nucleotides line up with TRBD1. The CDR3 totals 15 residues. Per germline, CDR1 MNHNS and CDR2 SASEGT. The J segment lost 3 bases and the V segment lost 5 bases, leaving 5 bases of the junction unmatched. Written as DNA, the CDR3 is TGTGCCAGCAGTACAAGGACAGGGCCTAATGAAAAACTGTTTTTT. Translating it yields CASSTRTGPNEKLFF.

This clone was counted a few times. V and J are TRBV15 and TRBJ1-1, with 9 bases matching TRBD1. Germline V gives CDR1 LNHNV, CDR2 YYDKDF (reference sequence). J lost 7 bases, V lost 4 bases, and 7 bases had no gene match. CDR3 length: 14 residues. The CDR3, as DNA: TGTGCCACCAGCACCCGGGACAGGGAGAATGAAGCTTTCTTT. Amino acids: CATSTRDRENEAFF.

The genes are TRBV5-1 and TRBJ2-7, with 14 bases that match TRBD2. The CDR3 totals 17 residues. V was clipped by 7 bases and J by 5 bases; unmatched bases: 14. CDR1 is SGHRS and CDR2 is YFSETQ in the germline V gene. The CDR3 spells CASAWTSGGPDKHEQYF. The CDR3 DNA reads as TGCGCCAGCGCATGGACTAGCGGGGGGCCCGATAAACACGAGCAGTACTTC.

V gene TRBV14 combines with J gene TRBJ2-3, with D possibly matching TRBD1 (6 bases). V lost 6 bases and J lost 2, with 12 bases in between. Germline V gives CDR1 SGHDN, CDR2 FVKESK. The CDR3 is 14 residues long. CDR3 nucleotides: TGTGCCAGCAGTCTGGGGGCTCCCACAGATACGCAGTATTTT. Translation: CASSLGAPTDTQYF.